This T cell receptor beta chain was captured in a study of blood T cell repertoires in COVID-19. This clone was recorded only once. The CDR3 sequence is 13 residues long. V lost 0 bases and J lost 1, with 3 bases in between. Germline CDR1 and CDR2: LGHNA and YSLEER. Method: immunoSEQ multiplex PCR; TCRdb's copy keeps in-frame clones and lacks some. Seen here are fewer than 95,000 clones, 80% to 90% observed once, and the top ten hold about 30%. The genes are TRBV4-3 and TRBJ1-1; the D is unclear. The material sequenced was peripheral blood. This clonotype was sampled from a man aged 45 to 65 with active or convalescent COVID-19. The CDR3 bases are TGCGCCAGCAGCCAAGACTGGAACACTGAAGCTTTCTTT. As protein: CASSQDWNTEAFF.